One sample yielded the 25 T cell receptor beta chains listed below, sequenced in a study of CD8+ T cells in alopecia areata. Reverse transcription of extracted RNA yielded cDNA, which provided the sequencing template. Profiled with immunoSEQ multiplex PCR; TCRdb holds only in-frame clones, not every one. The sample records under 75,000 clones, about 44% being singletons. Sample: CD8+ T cells sorted from blood, taken at week 0. The source is a human donor with alopecia areata.

This clone was found once. The J gene is TRBJ1-3, the V gene TRBV6-5; D may be TRBD1 (6 bases). CDR1 and CDR2 (germline): MNHEY, SVGAGI. Trimming shortened V by 5 bases and J by 4 bases, and 6 bases separated the two germline ends. The CDR3 is 12 amino acids. CDR3: CASSGQGNTIYF. As DNA, the CDR3 is TGTGCCAGCAGTGGACAGGGAAACACCATATATTTT.

This clone was seen repeatedly, ten times or more. This chain uses TRBV7-2 with TRBJ2-5; D is possibly TRBD1 (7 bases). The CDR3 sequence is 15 residues long. The germline V gene has CDR1 SGHTA and CDR2 FQGNSA. Trimming removed 5 bases from V and 5 bases from J, with 18 bases in between. CDR3 sequence (DNA): TGTGCCAGCAGCGACGACAGGGCGGCGGGGGAGACCCAGTACTTC. Its translation: CASSDDRAAGETQYF.

This clone came up a few times. The J gene is TRBJ2-5, the V gene TRBV7-2; D is possibly TRBD1 (6 bases). V lost 2 bases and J 4 bases, leaving 20 bases between the germline ends. CDR1 and CDR2 from the germline V gene are SGHTA and FQGNSA. CDR3 length equals 17 residues. CDR3 sequence: CASSLSVVEGVGETQYF. The CDR3 nucleotides are TGTGCCAGCAGCTTATCGGTGGTCGAGGGGGTGGGAGAGACCCAGTACTTC.

This clone was seen a handful of times. The CDR3 loop reads CAIKSTYNEQFF. CDR3 DNA sequence: TGTGCCATCAAATCTACCTACAATGAGCAGTTCTTC. V gene TRBV10-3 combines with J gene TRBJ2-1, with D hard to call. The CDR3 has 12 amino acids. Trimming took off 7 bases at V and 2 bases at J, with 6 bases between the two ends. Germline assignment: CDR1 ENHRY and CDR2 SYGVKD.

This clone was recorded a few times. The rearrangement joins TRBV7-3 to TRBJ2-7, with D possibly being TRBD2 (6 bases). The CDR3 covers 15 residues. V lost 5 bases and J lost 0, with 14 bases in between. Germline assignment: CDR1 SGHTA and CDR2 FQGTGA. CDR3 protein: CASSPTGTPSYEQYF. The CDR3, as DNA: TGTGCCAGCAGCCCCACCGGGACTCCCTCCTACGAGCAGTACTTC.

This clone was detected only once. This chain connects TRBV5-4 to TRBJ2-7, with D uncertain. From germline, CDR1 is SGHNT and CDR2 YYREEE (reference sequence). Trimming stripped 6 bases from V and 5 bases from J, with 18 bases between. This CDR3 has 14 amino acids. CDR3 nucleotides: TGTGCCAGCACCCGGACCTGGGTCTACGACGAGCAGTACTTC. This translates into CASTRTWVYDEQYF.

The J gene is TRBJ2-1, the V gene TRBV13, with 8 bases fitting TRBD1. The CDR3 runs to 16 residues. The V gene's germline CDR1 is PRHDT and CDR2 FYEKMQ (reference sequence). The ends lost 1 base at V and 4 bases at J; junction bases unmatched: 6. The CDR3 loop is CASSLAGQAIYNEQFF. The CDR3 region has the DNA TGTGCCAGCAGCTTAGCGGGACAGGCTATTTACAATGAGCAGTTCTTC.

The sample holds a few counts of this clone. The chain uses TRBV5-1 and TRBJ2-1; D is ambiguous. Germline V gives CDR1 SGHRS, CDR2 YFSETQ. This CDR3 has 11 amino acids. V dropped 1 base and J dropped 8 bases, with 4 bases sitting between them. The CDR3 protein is CASSLFYEQFF. The CDR3 region has the DNA TGCGCCAGCAGCTTGTTCTATGAGCAGTTCTTC.

The chain combines TRBV9 with TRBJ2-3; 9 positions agree with TRBD2. The CDR3 consists of 14 residues. Germline V gene sequence: CDR1 SGDLS, CDR2 YYNGEE. V shed 4 bases, J shed 6 bases, and the junction held 6 bases outside the gene matches. The CDR3 reads CASSSGLALDTQYF. CDR3 nucleotides: TGTGCCAGCAGCTCGGGACTAGCTTTGGATACGCAGTATTTT.

This chain joins TRBV7-9 and TRBJ2-3; D gene ambiguous. The CDR3 length is 15 residues. Germline loops: CDR1 SEHNR, CDR2 FQNEAQ (reference sequence). Trimming pared 7 bases from V and 4 bases from J, leaving 18 bases between. This CDR3 reads CASILHQAVADTQYF. DNA of the CDR3: TGTGCCAGCATACTCCATCAGGCCGTGGCAGATACGCAGTATTTT.

V usage is TRBV28 and J usage is TRBJ1-5; 9 bases are a match to TRBD1. CDR1 and CDR2 (germline): MDHEN, SYDVKM. V shed 6 bases, J shed 0 bases, and the junction held 6 bases outside the gene matches. The CDR3 runs 16 residues. The CDR3 is CASRNRDRASNQPQHF. The DNA for the CDR3 is TGTGCCAGCAGAAACCGGGACAGGGCTAGCAATCAGCCCCAGCATTTT.

Of note for this clone: A much larger clone differs by one base, so this may be a read error. The chain combines TRBV5-4 with TRBJ1-1; no firm D call. Between the trimmed V and J ends, which lost 2 bases and 1 base, there was a span of 3 bases. Per germline, CDR1 SGHNT and CDR2 YYREEE (reference sequence). The CDR3 has 12 residues. In nucleotides, the CDR3 is TGTGCCAGCAGCTTTGGGAACACTGAAGCTTTCTTT. It codes for CASSFGNTEAFF. Complete variable domain (other parts from reference TRBV5-4 and TRBJ1-1): ETGVTQSPTHLIKTRGQQVTLRCSSQSGHNTVSWYQQALGQGPQFIFQYYREEENGRGNFPPRFSGLQFPNYSSELNVNALELDDSALYLCASSFGNTEAFFGQGTRLTVV.

The chain uses TRBV9 and TRBJ2-1, with D maybe TRBD1 (6 bases). Between the trimmed V and J ends, which lost 3 bases and 6 bases, there was a span of 7 bases. CDR1 and CDR2 (germline): SGDLS, YYNGEE. This CDR3 spans 12 amino acids. CDR3 sequence reads: CASSDRVNEQFF. For the CDR3, the DNA is TGTGCCAGCAGCGACAGGGTCAATGAGCAGTTCTTC.

This clone has only a few counts. This chain connects TRBV7-8 to TRBJ2-2; either TRBD1 or TRBD2 may supply D (5 bases each). V lost 7 bases and J 6 bases, leaving 6 bases between the germline ends. From germline, CDR1 is SGHVS and CDR2 FQNEAQ. The CDR3 length is 11 residues. This CDR3 reads CASMGAGELFF. In DNA form, the CDR3 reads TGTGCCAGCATGGGGGCCGGGGAGCTGTTTTTT.

V is TRBV7-9 and J is TRBJ2-1; D perhaps matches TRBD2 (6 bases). This CDR3 comprises 13 residues. Germline loops: CDR1 SEHNR, CDR2 FQNEAQ (reference sequence). The V end lost 2 bases, the J end lost 9 bases, and 11 bases lay between the germline ends. CDR3 bases: TGTGCCAGCAGCTTATCCCCCGGGGGTGAGCAGTTCTTC. Translated, it gives CASSLSPGGEQFF.

The chain joins TRBV27 to TRBJ2-1; no clear D gene. The CDR3 contains 13 residues. Germline assignment: CDR1 MNHEY and CDR2 SMNVEV (reference sequence). Deletions cut 0 bases from V and 6 bases from J, with 6 bases between. Here the CDR3 reads CASSLSPPNEQFF. The CDR3 nucleotides read TGTGCCAGCAGTTTATCACCCCCCAATGAGCAGTTCTTC.

This clone was counted only a few times. The chain combines TRBV7-8 with TRBJ2-7; 8 bases match TRBD1. The V gene's germline CDR1 is SGHVS and CDR2 FQNEAQ. The junction had 7 bases not matched to a gene; V was cut back by 4 bases and J by 2 bases. The CDR3 consists of 15 residues. This CDR3 reads CASSSFDRGAYEQYF. DNA of the CDR3: TGTGCCAGCAGCTCTTTCGACAGGGGTGCCTACGAGCAGTACTTC.

J is TRBJ2-7 and V is TRBV6-5; D remains ambiguous. Trimming stripped 5 bases from V and 2 bases from J, with 16 bases between. The length of the CDR3 is 15 residues. CDR1 is MNHEY and CDR2 is SVGAGI in the germline V gene. In nucleotides, the CDR3 is TGTGCCAGCAGTGCTCGGCACGGTCAAACCTACGAGCAGTACTTC. Amino acids: CASSARHGQTYEQYF.

The rearrangement uses TRBV7-3 and TRBJ2-7; D is undetermined. Trimming removed 2 bases from V and 0 bases from J, with 5 bases in between. The CDR3 has 13 residues. Germline loops: CDR1 SGHTA, CDR2 FQGTGA. This CDR3 reads CASSLRDSYEQYF. The DNA for the CDR3 is TGTGCCAGCAGCTTACGCGACTCCTACGAGCAGTACTTC.

The CDR3 reads CASKPWGGDNEQFF. The CDR3 nucleotides read TGTGCCAGCAAGCCGTGGGGAGGTGACAATGAGCAGTTCTTC. The rearrangement uses TRBV6-4 and TRBJ2-1; perhaps TRBD2 as D (6 bases). The CDR3 covers 14 residues. Germline V CDR1 and CDR2: MRHNA, SNTAGT. With 7 bases removed from V and 5 bases from J, the gap between germline ends came to 15 bases.

The genes are TRBV28 and TRBJ2-7; 7 nucleotides agree with TRBD2. Looked up from germline, CDR1 is MDHEN and CDR2 is SYDVKM. This CDR3 is built from 15 residues. The V segment lost 5 bases and the J segment 1 base; nucleotides outside the gene matches: 8. The chain's CDR3 is CASSPLASGSYEQYF. The CDR3 region has the DNA TGTGCCAGCAGTCCTTTAGCTAGCGGTTCCTACGAGCAGTACTTC. Complete variable domain (other parts from reference TRBV28 and TRBJ2-7): DVKVTQSSRYLVKRTGEKVFLECVQDMDHENMFWYRQDPGLGLRLIYFSYDVKMKEKGDIPEGYSVSREKKERFSLILESASTNQTSMYLCASSPLASGSYEQYFGPGTRLTVT.

The J gene is TRBJ1-2, the V gene TRBV29-1; no definite D call. The CDR3 runs to 10 residues. In germline, CDR1 is SQVTM, CDR2 ANQGSEA. V was cut by 5 bases and J by 4 bases, with 5 bases left in between. The DNA for the CDR3 is TGCAGCGTTTTTTTCTATGGCTACACCTTC. This codes for CSVFFYGYTF.

This clone appeared a few times. This chain joins TRBV11-2 and TRBJ2-3, with 10 bases aligning to TRBD1. The CDR3 extends over 16 amino acids. V trimming: 4 bases; J trimming: 1 base; junction bases outside the gene matches: 5. From germline, CDR1 is SGHAT and CDR2 FQNNGV. The DNA of the CDR3 is TGTGCCAGCAGCTCGGGACAGGGGTTGGGCACAGATACGCAGTATTTT. Its protein product is CASSSGQGLGTDTQYF.

This clone was found a few times. The J gene is TRBJ2-3, the V gene TRBV29-1; 14 bases agree with TRBD2. J gave up 1 base and V 5 bases, and 5 bases lay outside the gene matches. CDR3 length: 16 amino acids. Germline CDR1 reads SQVTM; CDR2 reads ANQGSEA. The CDR3 bases are TGCAGCGTTACGGGACTAGCGGGAGCCCGCACAGATACGCAGTATTTT. It translates to CSVTGLAGARTDTQYF.

The chain uses TRBV27 and TRBJ2-7; TRBD2 matches at 12 bases. The CDR3 has 16 residues. Germline values: CDR1 MNHEY, CDR2 SMNVEV (reference sequence). V dropped 4 bases and J dropped 4; count of bases not matched to a gene: 8. The CDR3 DNA reads TGTGCCAGCAGTTCCCCGACTAGCGGGAGAGGGTACGAGCAGTACTTC. This sequence encodes CASSSPTSGRGYEQYF.